The 2 T cell receptor beta chains presented below share a single source sample, sequenced in a study of cytomegalovirus exposure and HLA in healthy donors. PCR primers comprised 60 Vbeta and 13 Jbeta primers. Method: immunoSEQ multiplex PCR; TCRdb's copy keeps in-frame clones and lacks some. The data show roughly 150,000 clones, with approximately 71% seen just once and about 11% held by the top ten. Material for sequencing was PBMCs. The receptors here all came from a man aged 18 to 29 in good health and CMV-seropositive.

This clone was detected only a few times. The CDR3 DNA reads as TGCGCCAGCACCTCCCCCTCAGGGTTTTCCCCTAACTCTGGGGCCAACGTCCTGACTTTC. This translates into CASTSPSGFSPNSGANVLTF. The chain has TRBV5-1 and TRBJ2-6, with D possibly matching TRBD1 (5 bases). The CDR3 spans 20 residues. Germline V gene data show CDR1 as SGHRS and CDR2 as YFSETQ. V was clipped by 6 bases and J by 0 bases, with 25 bases between them.

The genes are TRBV28 and TRBJ2-7; no clear D. The length of the CDR3 is 11 residues. The V gene's germline CDR1 is MDHEN and CDR2 SYDVKM. The germline V and J ends were trimmed by 2 bases and 4 bases, with 3 bases remaining between them. As DNA, the CDR3 is TGTGCCAGCAGTTTACGGTACGAGCAGTACTTC. Translation: CASSLRYEQYF. Complete variable domain (other parts from reference TRBV28 and TRBJ2-7): DVKVTQSSRYLVKRTGEKVFLECVQDMDHENMFWYRQDPGLGLRLIYFSYDVKMKEKGDIPEGYSVSREKKERFSLILESASTNQTSMYLCASSLRYEQYFGPGTRLTVT.